Listed here are 9 T cell receptor beta chains from one sample, sequenced in a study of technical replicates of blood from several donors. The method was immunoSEQ multiplex PCR; TCRdb's version includes in-frame clones alone and lacks a portion of them. Seen here are 95,000 to 100,000 clones, 96% observed once, and the top ten hold around 0.2%. Sequencing input: T cells isolated from PBMCs. The receptors were gathered from a human donor in good health.

CDR3 nucleotide sequence: TGTGCCAGCAGACGGACAGTTCTGGATCAGCCCCAGCATTTT. As protein: CASRRTVLDQPQHF. The chain joins TRBV6-5 to TRBJ1-5; maybe TRBD1 (6 bases). This CDR3 has 14 amino acids. Germline V gene lookup returns CDR1 MNHEY and CDR2 SVGAGI. The V and J ends lost 6 bases and 5 bases respectively, with 14 bases between them.

The V gene is TRBV19, the J gene TRBJ1-1; 8 nucleotides match TRBD1. J was trimmed by 1 base and V by 6 bases; bases with no gene match: 7. CDR3 length equals 15 residues. Germline V CDR1 and CDR2: LNHDA, SQIVND (reference sequence). DNA for the CDR3: TGTGCCAGTAGCCTAGGACAGGGAGGGAACACTGAAGCTTTCTTT. Protein sequence: CASSLGQGGNTEAFF.

The chain is built from TRBV7-9 and TRBJ2-7; possibly TRBD2 for D (6 bases). Germline CDR1 is SEHNR and CDR2 is FQNEAQ (reference sequence). CDR3 length: 15 residues. The V gene lost 0 bases and the J gene lost 6 bases, with 15 bases spanning the gap. The CDR3 nucleotides read TGTGCCAGCAGCTTAGCGAGACTAGTATCGAGCGAGCAGTACTTC. It encodes CASSLARLVSSEQYF.

This sequence joins TRBV13 and TRBJ2-1; 8 nucleotides match TRBD2. The CDR3 consists of 15 residues. Germline-derived CDR1 and CDR2 are PRHDT and FYEKMQ (reference sequence). The junction had 5 bases not matched to a gene; V was cut back by 1 base and J by 6 bases. CDR3 DNA sequence: TGTGCCAGCAGCTTAGAGCCGGGGGGGTTCAATGAGCAGTTCTTC. It translates to CASSLEPGGFNEQFF.

This chain joins TRBV5-1 and TRBJ2-2, with 7 nucleotides matching TRBD2. Germline trimming cut 0 bases from V and 3 bases from J; bases unmatched to any gene: 2. Germline V gene sequence: CDR1 SGHRS, CDR2 YFSETQ. The CDR3 covers 15 residues. This chain's CDR3 is CASSLGRGDTGELFF. CDR3 coding DNA: TGCGCCAGCAGCTTGGGACGGGGGGACACCGGGGAGCTGTTTTTT.

The CDR3 DNA is TGTGCCAGCAGCTCCTTAGCGGGGAAGGTATACAATGAGCAGTTCTTC. Translation: CASSSLAGKVYNEQFF. The gene calls are TRBV7-8 and TRBJ2-1; 8 bases agree with TRBD2. The ends lost 4 bases at V and 4 bases at J; junction bases unmatched: 9. Germline CDR1 is SGHVS and CDR2 is FQNEAQ. CDR3 size: 16 residues.

The V and J genes are TRBV19 and TRBJ1-2; D ambiguous. Trimming stripped 6 bases from V and 5 bases from J, with 7 bases between. The CDR3 contains 11 residues. Germline loops: CDR1 LNHDA, CDR2 SQIVND (reference sequence). The CDR3 sequence is CASSGEYGYTF. The CDR3 coding sequence is TGTGCCAGTAGCGGAGAATATGGCTACACCTTC.

The V and J genes are TRBV5-1 and TRBJ2-1; D is unresolved. This CDR3 region has 12 residues. From germline, CDR1 is SGHRS and CDR2 YFSETQ. V gave up 4 bases and J gave up 7 bases, with 9 bases separating them. CDR3 protein: CASSPPRNEQFF. The CDR3 nucleotides read TGCGCCAGCAGCCCCCCGCGGAATGAGCAGTTCTTC. The variable domain in full, completed from reference TRBV5-1 and TRBJ2-1, reads KAGVTQTPRYLIKTRGQQVTLSCSPISGHRSVSWYQQTPGQGLQFLFEYFSETQRNKGNFPGRFSGRQFSNSRSEMNVSTLELGDSALYLCASSPPRNEQFFGPGTRLTVL.

CDR3 in DNA: TGCGCCAGCAGCTTCGTCCCGGGACAGGGAGGAGGGGAAAAACTGTTTTTT. Translated, it gives CASSFVPGQGGGEKLFF. The J gene is TRBJ1-4, the V gene TRBV5-1, with TRBD1 identical over 9 bases. The ends lost 2 bases at V and 8 bases at J; junction bases unmatched: 13. The germline gives CDR1 SGHRS, CDR2 YFSETQ. CDR3 length equals 17 residues.